Shown below are 30 T cell receptor beta chains from a single sample sequenced in a study of CD8 T cells in ankylosing spondylitis (dated by TCRdb to about 2017). Libraries were prepared through 5' RACE. The sequencing machine was an Illumina HiSeq 2500. The raw public reads went through TCRdb reprocessing: fastp at Q25, MiXCR clone calling, in-frame beta chains kept. Each entry merges the rows of one CDR3 protein and shows their most common DNA and genes. The sample table lists just under 550,000 distinct CDR3 sequences, about 13% of them with a count of one. Under 7.5% of the sample is held by the ten biggest clonotypes. Results the study describes overall, beyond this receptor: A TCR beta motif of eight highly homologous amino acid variants appeared characteristic of blood from ankylosing spondylitis patients.

These receptors have no identified antigens. Material for sequencing was blood, either unsorted or a sorted T cell fraction (not recorded which). The receptors were gathered from a male donor with ankylosing spondylitis.

This clonotype was recorded a few times. The chain carries TRBV15 and TRBJ2-3; D uncertain. The CDR3 length is 16 residues. V was cut by 1 base and J by 2 bases, with 13 bases left in between. The germline CDR1 and CDR2 sequences are LNHNV and YYDKDF (reference sequence). The CDR3 DNA sequence: TGTGCCACCAGCAGAGCTAGAAGCAGTTACACAGATACGCAGTATTTT. Residues: CATSRARSSYTDTQYF.

This clonotype has ten or more counts. The chain's CDR3 is CASSFPPSGVGGNEQFF. CDR3 coding DNA: TGTGCCAGCAGCTTTCCCCCTAGCGGGGTAGGCGGGAATGAGCAGTTCTTC. The chain carries TRBV7-9 and TRBJ2-1; 9 positions agree with TRBD2. The CDR3 runs to 17 residues. Trimming at V came to 3 bases and at J to 7 bases, leaving 13 bases not matched to a gene. Germline values: CDR1 SEHNR, CDR2 FQNEAQ (reference sequence).

The genes are TRBV6-2 or TRBV6-3 and TRBJ1-2, with D possibly TRBD1 on 5 matching bases. V lost 2 bases, J lost 4 bases, and 8 bases lay in between. This CDR3 is built from 13 residues. Germline V gives CDR1 MNHEY, CDR2 SVGEGT. The CDR3 DNA sequence: TGTGCCAGCAGTTACGGACAAAGCTATGGCTACACCTTC. Residues: CASSYGQSYGYTF.

Only a few counts were recorded for this clonotype. This chain uses TRBV3-1 with TRBJ1-2, with a weak D call TRBD1 (5 bases). Per the germline V gene, CDR1 is LGHDT and CDR2 is YNNKEL (reference sequence). CDR3 size: 13 residues. Trimming shortened V by 4 bases and J by 10 bases, and 16 bases separated the two germline ends. This CDR3 reads CASSPQGEEVYTF. DNA of the CDR3: TGTGCCAGCAGCCCTCAAGGGGAAGAGGTCTACACCTTC.

This clonotype appeared a few times. CDR3 amino acids: CASSSSSSGSGNEQFF. The CDR3 bases are TGTGCCAGCAGTTCCTCTTCTAGCGGGAGTGGCAATGAGCAGTTCTTC. The rearrangement links TRBV27 to TRBJ2-1, with 10 bases that match TRBD2. The germline CDR1 and CDR2 sequences are MNHEY and SMNVEV (reference sequence). The V gene end was trimmed by 4 bases and the J gene end by 6 bases; junction bases not matched to a gene: 9. The CDR3 is 16 amino acids.

This clonotype was found a few times. This chain connects TRBV12-3 or TRBV12-4 to TRBJ1-2, with D uncertain. The V end was cut by 5 bases, the J end by 8 bases, with 12 bases between. The CDR3 contains 12 residues. In DNA form, the CDR3 reads TGTGCCAGCAGTCTCAGACTGGAGGGCTACACCTTC. It is translated as CASSLRLEGYTF.

The CDR3 reads CASSLGVSPGGYTF. CDR3 coding DNA: TGTGCCAGCAGCTTAGGGGTCAGTCCGGGAGGCTACACCTTC. The gene calls are TRBV7-9 and TRBJ1-2; D remains unclear. The CDR3 is made up of 14 amino acids. V dropped 1 base and J dropped 8 bases, with 14 bases sitting between them. Germline CDR1 SEHNR, CDR2 FQNEAQ (reference sequence).

The chain couples TRBV12-5 to TRBJ2-3, with D uncertain. The germline V and J ends were trimmed by 5 bases and 3 bases, with 6 bases remaining between them. The V gene's germline CDR1 is LGHNT and CDR2 FRNRAP. There are 12 residues in the CDR3. CDR3 coding DNA: TGTGCTAGTGGTGACCATACAGATACGCAGTATTTT. It codes for CASGDHTDTQYF.

The chain carries TRBV5-1 and TRBJ2-1, with TRBD2 matching 7 bases. Germline CDR1 and CDR2: SGHRS and YFSETQ. The CDR3 extends over 15 amino acids. The V segment lost 2 bases and the J segment 7 bases; nucleotides outside the gene matches: 9. The CDR3 DNA reads as TGCGCCAGCAGCTTAGGCGGGAGTCCCTTTAATGAGCAGTTCTTC. The encoded protein is CASSLGGSPFNEQFF.

The V gene is TRBV7-9, the J gene TRBJ2-1; 9 positions match TRBD2. The CDR3 extends over 15 amino acids. Germline loops: CDR1 SEHNR, CDR2 FQNEAQ (reference sequence). V lost 4 bases, J lost 8 bases, and 9 bases stayed unmatched. The CDR3 is CASSSFSGRIDEQFF. In nucleotides, the CDR3 is TGTGCCAGCAGCTCATTTAGCGGGAGAATCGATGAGCAGTTCTTC.

This chain joins TRBV3-1 and TRBJ2-2; 12 positions agree with TRBD2. Germline lookup yields CDR1 LGHDT and CDR2 YNNKEL (reference sequence). The CDR3 length is 16 residues. V was pared by 2 bases and J by 7 bases, with 5 bases of the junction left unmatched. CDR3 sequence: CASSQRTSGTGGELFF. Here the CDR3 DNA reads TGTGCCAGCAGCCAAAGGACTAGCGGGACCGGCGGGGAGCTGTTTTTT.

The chain joins TRBV24-1 to TRBJ2-1; a weak D match, TRBD1 (6 bases). This CDR3 comprises 15 residues. CDR1 is KGHDR, CDR2 SFDVKD, per germline. Trimming took 5 bases from V and 4 from J, leaving 14 bases between them. The CDR3 is CATSALDSKYNEQFF. CDR3 sequence (DNA): TGTGCCACCAGTGCTCTGGACAGTAAGTACAATGAGCAGTTCTTC.

This clonotype was observed at least ten times. The V gene is TRBV3-1, the J gene TRBJ2-2, with 10 bases lining up with TRBD2. There are 17 residues in the CDR3. Germline values: CDR1 LGHDT, CDR2 YNNKEL (reference sequence). Losses at the gene ends were 2 bases for V and 1 base for J; bases not matched to a gene: 4. The CDR3 sequence is CASSQRLAGGNTGELFF. The CDR3 DNA follows: TGTGCCAGCAGCCAAAGATTAGCGGGAGGGAACACCGGGGAGCTGTTTTTT.

This clonotype occurred a few times. The J gene is TRBJ2-6, the V gene TRBV11-2, with 11 nucleotides matching TRBD2. Losses at the gene ends were 3 bases for V and 0 bases for J; bases not matched to a gene: 4. Germline V lookup: CDR1 SGHAT, CDR2 FQNNGV. The CDR3 has 18 residues. Here the CDR3 DNA reads TGTGCCAGCAGCTTCAGACTAGCGGGGTACTCTGGGGCCAACGTCCTGACTTTC. It codes for CASSFRLAGYSGANVLTF.

In this sample, this clonotype turned up a few times. CDR3 in amino acids: CASSIRPGQYNSPLHF. The CDR3 region has the DNA TGTGCCAGCAGTATTCGCCCGGGACAGTATAATTCACCCCTCCACTTT. The gene calls are TRBV27 and TRBJ1-6; 7 bases agree with TRBD1. J lost 4 bases, V lost 5 bases, and 8 bases had no gene match. The CDR3 length is 16 residues. Germline V gives CDR1 MNHEY, CDR2 SMNVEV (reference sequence).

V gene TRBV7-2 combines with J gene TRBJ1-1; D not resolved. Germline V gene lookup returns CDR1 SGHTA and CDR2 FQGNSA. Trimming removed 6 bases from V and 8 bases from J, with 16 bases in between. This CDR3 region has 13 residues. The chain's CDR3 is CASRSDGDTEAFF. CDR3 DNA: TGTGCCAGCAGATCGGACGGGGATACCGAAGCTTTCTTT.

There are a few counts of this clonotype. This rearrangement joins TRBV5-1 to TRBJ2-1, with TRBD2 as a possible D gene (5 bases). The V gene's germline CDR1 is SGHRS and CDR2 YFSETQ. The CDR3 is 14 amino acids. V dropped 4 bases and J dropped 7 bases, with 15 bases sitting between them. The DNA of the CDR3 is TGCGCCAGCAGCGGTGGGAGCCTTCGGAATGAGCAGTTCTTC. Its protein product is CASSGGSLRNEQFF.

The chain has TRBV2 and TRBJ2-3; 11 bases line up with TRBD2. V shed 6 bases and J 5 bases; nucleotides not matched to a gene: 7. This CDR3 spans 15 amino acids. CDR1 and CDR2 (germline): SNHLY, FYNNEI. DNA of the CDR3: TGTGCCAGCAGCAAACTAGCGGGGGCTGAAGATACGCAGTATTTT. Translation gives CASSKLAGAEDTQYF.

This clonotype came up a few times. The chain joins TRBV3-1 to TRBJ2-7, with D unresolved. This CDR3 region has 12 residues. Germline lookup yields CDR1 LGHDT and CDR2 YNNKEL (reference sequence). V lost 4 bases and J 9 bases, leaving 13 bases between the germline ends. CDR3 nucleotides: TGTGCCAGCAGCCTTACTGGGGTCGGGCAGTACTTC. Protein sequence: CASSLTGVGQYF.

This clonotype has ten or more counts. The genes are TRBV5-1 and TRBJ2-1; the match to TRBD1 covers 11 bases. Germline trimming cut 8 bases from V and 7 bases from J; bases unmatched to any gene: 14. This CDR3 region has 16 residues. CDR1 SGHRS and CDR2 YFSETQ come from the germline V gene. CDR3 sequence: CASTIEPGQGVNEQFF. The CDR3 region has the DNA TGCGCCAGTACAATCGAACCGGGACAGGGGGTGAATGAGCAGTTCTTC.

The J gene is TRBJ1-2, the V gene TRBV20-1; TRBD1 aligns across 8 bases. The CDR3 is 14 residues long. V was pared by 2 bases and J by 6 bases, with 8 bases of the junction left unmatched. CDR1 is DFQATT, CDR2 SNEGSKA, per germline (reference sequence). The CDR3 reads CSARRDRSLDGYTF. CDR3 nucleotide sequence: TGCAGTGCTAGAAGGGACAGGTCCCTTGATGGCTACACCTTC.

This clonotype has a handful of counts. The chain joins TRBV20-1 to TRBJ2-3, with 12 positions matching TRBD1. The CDR3 contains 15 residues. V was clipped by 3 bases and J by 6 bases; unmatched bases: 7. CDR1 is DFQATT and CDR2 is SNEGSKA in the germline V gene (reference sequence). The CDR3: CSASDGTGGRDTQYF. The CDR3 region has the DNA TGCAGTGCTAGCGACGGGACAGGGGGCCGTGATACGCAGTATTTT.

This clonotype was seen a handful of times. J is TRBJ1-5 and V is TRBV12-3 or TRBV12-4, with D hard to call. V was shortened by 3 bases and J by 2 bases, with 11 bases between the two germline ends. This CDR3 is built from 15 residues. CDR3 region: CASSLAGLGNQPQHF. In nucleotides, the CDR3 is TGTGCCAGCAGTTTGGCCGGGCTAGGCAATCAGCCCCAGCATTTT.

V is TRBV7-9 and J is TRBJ1-4; D gene ambiguous. Germline CDR1 and CDR2: SEHNR and FQNEAQ (reference sequence). The CDR3 length is 12 residues. V shed 4 bases and J shed 10 bases, with 10 bases lying between them. CDR3 loop: CASSSTPTKLFF. CDR3 DNA sequence: TGTGCCAGCAGCTCCACTCCCACAAAACTGTTTTTT.

The DNA for the CDR3 is TGTGCCAGCAGCGCCGCTATGGGCACTGAAGCTTTCTTT. Translating gives CASSAAMGTEAFF. The rearrangement uses TRBV7-9 and TRBJ1-1, with no clear D. Germline loops: CDR1 SEHNR, CDR2 FQNEAQ (reference sequence). V dropped 5 bases and J dropped 4 bases, with 11 bases sitting between them. The CDR3 contains 13 residues.

This clonotype has just a few counts. The V call is TRBV15, the J call TRBJ1-3; D gene ambiguous. V shed 0 bases and J shed 1 base, with 4 bases lying between them. CDR1 is LNHNV, CDR2 YYDKDF, per germline (reference sequence). CDR3 length: 14 amino acids. CDR3 loop: CATSREGSGNTIYF. The CDR3 nucleotides are TGTGCCACCAGCAGAGAAGGGTCTGGAAACACCATATATTTT.

The CDR3, as DNA: TGTGCCAGCAGTGGAGGGACAGTTAATGAAAAACTGTTTTTT. This encodes CASSGGTVNEKLFF. The chain carries TRBV2 and TRBJ1-4; TRBD1 matches 7 bases. The V and J ends lost 4 bases and 4 bases, in that order; junction bases with no gene match: 3. From germline, CDR1 is SNHLY and CDR2 FYNNEI. The CDR3 length is 14 residues.

The V call is TRBV5-1, the J call TRBJ2-7, with TRBD1 as a possible D gene (6 bases). The V end lost 4 bases, the J end lost 1 base, and 9 bases lay between the germline ends. Germline CDR1 is SGHRS and CDR2 is YFSETQ. The CDR3 is 13 amino acids. CDR3: CASSGDRSYEQYF. CDR3 DNA: TGCGCCAGCAGCGGCGACAGGTCCTACGAGCAGTACTTC. The full variable domain, with the rest looked up from reference TRBV5-1 and TRBJ2-7, is KAGVTQTPRYLIKTRGQQVTLSCSPISGHRSVSWYQQTPGQGLQFLFEYFSETQRNKGNFPGRFSGRQFSNSRSEMNVSTLELGDSALYLCASSGDRSYEQYFGPGTRLTVT.

This clonotype was detected only a few times. The chain couples TRBV10-3 to TRBJ2-1, with 8 bases identical to TRBD2. V shed 2 bases and J 8 bases; nucleotides not matched to a gene: 11. There are 16 residues in the CDR3. Germline assignment: CDR1 ENHRY and CDR2 SYGVKD. The CDR3 reads CAISEPTRREDDEQFF. The DNA for the CDR3 is TGTGCCATCAGTGAGCCCACAAGGCGGGAGGACGATGAGCAGTTCTTC.

The rearrangement uses TRBV7-8 and TRBJ1-3; D is unresolved. V lost 7 bases, J lost 5 bases, and 15 bases lay in between. This CDR3 is built from 14 residues. The V gene's germline CDR1 is SGHVS and CDR2 FQNEAQ. The CDR3 bases are TGTGCCAGCACCCTCGGACCAAATAGAAACACCATATATTTT. Translating it yields CASTLGPNRNTIYF.